Listed here are 25 T cell receptor beta chains from one sample, sequenced in a study of blood T cell repertoires in COVID-19. Assay: immunoSEQ multiplex PCR; the TCRdb copy retains only in-frame clones and omits some. The sample shows about 190,000 clones, approximately 90% of them seen only once. The sequenced sample was peripheral blood. The source of these receptors is a man aged 25 to 40 with acute or convalescent COVID-19.

A remark on this clone: Other DNA sequences of this sample code for an identical CDR3. The chain employs TRBV6-5 and TRBJ1-1; 8 bases line up with TRBD1. Unmatched junction bases numbered 3, after V lost 2 bases and J lost 4 bases. Germline V CDR1 and CDR2: MNHEY, SVGAGI. The CDR3 consists of 14 residues. The CDR3: CASSYLTGGTEAFF. CDR3 nucleotide sequence: TGTGCCAGCAGTTACCTTACAGGGGGCACTGAAGCTTTCTTT.

The genes are TRBV19 and TRBJ2-2; the match to TRBD2 covers 9 bases. There are 14 residues in the CDR3. CDR1 LNHDA and CDR2 SQIVND come from the germline V gene (reference sequence). V lost 9 bases and J lost 4; bases outside the gene matches: 6. CDR3 amino acids: CASRLAGTTGELFF. The CDR3 DNA sequence: TGTGCCAGCCGGCTAGCGGGGACCACCGGGGAGCTGTTTTTT.

This chain links TRBV3-1 (or the pseudogene TRBV3-2) with TRBJ2-1; 9 bases fit TRBD2. CDR3 length equals 15 residues. CDR1 is LGHDT, CDR2 YNNKEL, per germline (reference sequence). The junction had 5 bases not matched to a gene; V was cut back by 3 bases and J by 5 bases. The CDR3 sequence is CASSQGLARHNEQFF. DNA of the CDR3: TGTGCCAGCAGCCAGGGACTAGCCCGCCACAATGAGCAGTTCTTC.

V is TRBV19 and J is TRBJ1-2; 7 positions match TRBD1. From germline, CDR1 is LNHDA and CDR2 SQIVND (reference sequence). Losses at the gene ends were 4 bases for V and 4 bases for J; bases not matched to a gene: 9. The CDR3 loop spans 15 amino acids. CDR3 DNA: TGTGCCAGTAGTACCCGACAGGGCAACCTCTATGGCTACACCTTC. Protein product: CASSTRQGNLYGYTF.

The J gene is TRBJ2-1, the V gene TRBV7-3; D might be TRBD2 (7 bases). The CDR3 has 15 amino acids. Germline assignment: CDR1 SGHTA and CDR2 FQGTGA. Trimming removed 3 bases from V and 6 bases from J, with 15 bases in between. CDR3 protein: CASSFVQGGSNEQFF. CDR3 in DNA: TGTGCCAGCAGCTTTGTACAGGGCGGGAGCAATGAGCAGTTCTTC.

The chain is built from TRBV25-1 and TRBJ2-1; 10 bases match TRBD2. J gave up 8 bases and V 9 bases, and 13 bases lay outside the gene matches. The CDR3 consists of 15 residues. Germline V CDR1 and CDR2: MGHDK, SYGVNS. This CDR3 is CASGELAGLGDEQFF. CDR3 bases: TGTGCCAGTGGGGAACTAGCGGGGTTAGGGGATGAGCAGTTCTTC.

The chain combines TRBV7-8 with TRBJ2-7; maybe TRBD2 (5 bases). Germline assignment: CDR1 SGHVS and CDR2 FQNEAQ. This CDR3 contains 12 residues. V was clipped by 2 bases and J by 3 bases, with 5 bases between them. The CDR3 DNA sequence: TGTGCCAGCAGCTTAACTAGCTACGAGCAGTACTTC. Amino acid sequence: CASSLTSYEQYF. The full variable domain, in which reference TRBV7-8 and TRBJ2-7 provide the parts outside the CDR3, is GAGVSQSPRYKVAKRGQDVALRCDPISGHVSLFWYQQALGQGPEFLTYFQNEAQLDKSGLPSDRFFAERPEGSVSTLKIQRTQQEDSAVYLCASSLTSYEQYFGPGTRLTVT.

The genes are TRBV18 and TRBJ1-1, with D uncertain. The CDR3 spans 15 residues. Germline-derived CDR1 and CDR2 are KGHSH and LQKENI. V shed 1 base and J shed 4 bases, with 13 bases lying between them. The CDR3 loop is CASSPQAERVTEAFF. CDR3 sequence (DNA): TGTGCCAGCTCACCACAAGCAGAGAGGGTCACTGAAGCTTTCTTT.

The rearrangement uses TRBV5-1 and TRBJ1-1, with 9 bases matching TRBD1. This CDR3 has 14 residues. Per the germline V gene, CDR1 is SGHRS and CDR2 is YFSETQ. J was trimmed by 10 bases and V by 2 bases; bases with no gene match: 9. The CDR3 region has the DNA TGCGCCAGCAGCTTACCGGGACAGGGCCAGCGAGCTTTCTTT. Protein: CASSLPGQGQRAFF.

The chain carries TRBV6-5 and TRBJ2-7; D may be TRBD2 (5 bases). Germline V gene sequence: CDR1 MNHEY, CDR2 SVGAGI. The CDR3 is made up of 14 amino acids. V lost 2 bases to trimming and J lost 3 bases, with 11 bases between them. In DNA form, the CDR3 reads TGTGCCAGCAGTTACCTGGCGAGGGACTACGAGCAGTACTTC. It is translated as CASSYLARDYEQYF.

The chain employs TRBV2 and TRBJ1-2; D is perhaps TRBD1 (6 bases). The CDR3 extends over 13 amino acids. V was pared by 10 bases and J by 2 bases, with 14 bases between. Looked up from germline, CDR1 is SNHLY and CDR2 is FYNNEI. As DNA, the CDR3 is TGTGCCATAAAACAGGGCGGCAACTATGGCTACACCTTC. Translated, it gives CAIKQGGNYGYTF.

The chain uses TRBV6-6 and TRBJ1-5, with 7 bases lining up with TRBD1. The CDR3 consists of 14 residues. The V gene's germline CDR1 is MNHNY and CDR2 SVGAGI (reference sequence). Unmatched junction bases numbered 2, after V lost 5 bases and J lost 1 base. CDR3 sequence reads: CASSDRASNQPQHF. CDR3 bases: TGTGCCAGCAGTGACAGGGCGAGCAATCAGCCCCAGCATTTT.

There are a few counts of this clone. The V gene is TRBV19, the J gene TRBJ1-1; D is uncertain. The CDR3 loop spans 13 amino acids. Germline loops: CDR1 LNHDA, CDR2 SQIVND (reference sequence). V was trimmed by 7 bases and J by 4 bases, leaving 13 bases between them. The CDR3 protein is CASTSIRGTEAFF. The CDR3 DNA reads as TGTGCCAGTACCTCCATCCGGGGCACTGAAGCTTTCTTT.

V gene TRBV9 combines with J gene TRBJ2-5; TRBD2 might be the D (5 bases). Trimming removed 4 bases at V and 0 bases at J, with 10 bases between. CDR1 and CDR2 (germline): SGDLS, YYNGEE. This CDR3 comprises 14 residues. The DNA for the CDR3 is TGTGCCAGCAGCACCGGGGTACACCAAGAGACCCAGTACTTC. Translated: CASSTGVHQETQYF.

V gene TRBV11-2 combines with J gene TRBJ1-6, with TRBD1 matching 7 bases. V trimming: 3 bases; J trimming: 10 bases; junction bases outside the gene matches: 9. Germline V lookup: CDR1 SGHAT, CDR2 FQNNGV. The CDR3 loop spans 15 amino acids. Written as DNA, the CDR3 is TGTGCCAGCAGCTTTGACAGGGATGGTCGGTCACCCCTCCACTTT. It encodes CASSFDRDGRSPLHF.

This clone was picked up a small number of times. The chain carries TRBV7-2 and TRBJ1-2; 10 bases align to TRBD1. CDR3 length: 14 residues. Germline values: CDR1 SGHTA, CDR2 FQGNSA. V lost 5 bases, J lost 4 bases, and 4 bases stayed unmatched. CDR3 region: CASSQDRGSYGYTF. The CDR3 DNA follows: TGTGCCAGCAGCCAGGACAGGGGGTCCTATGGCTACACCTTC.

The chain couples TRBV28 to TRBJ2-1; 9 bases line up with TRBD2. Germline values: CDR1 MDHEN, CDR2 SYDVKM. The CDR3 length is 15 residues. J lost 3 bases, V lost 2 bases, and 2 bases had no gene match. The CDR3 protein is CASSLGAGGYNEQFF. CDR3 nucleotide sequence: TGTGCCAGCAGTTTAGGAGCGGGGGGCTACAATGAGCAGTTCTTC.

For this clone: One junction end disagrees with the germline gene, perhaps due to a read error. The gene calls are TRBV7-7 and TRBJ2-5; TRBD2 aligns across 14 bases. Germline CDR1 SSHAT, CDR2 FNYEAQ (reference sequence). The CDR3 is 16 amino acids. CDR3 region: CASSSGLAGDRKTQYF. The CDR3 DNA follows: TGTGCTAGCAGCTCGGGACTAGCGGGAGATAGAAAGACCCAGTACTTC.

The J gene is TRBJ2-2, the V gene TRBV5-1; 11 bases map to TRBD2. The length of the CDR3 is 15 residues. V trimming: 4 bases; J trimming: 4 bases; junction bases outside the gene matches: 3. Per germline, CDR1 SGHRS and CDR2 YFSETQ. DNA of the CDR3: TGCGCCAGCAGCCTCACTAGCGGGGGCACCGGGGAGCTGTTTTTT. Protein sequence: CASSLTSGGTGELFF.

V gene TRBV28 combines with J gene TRBJ1-1; possibly TRBD1 for D (6 bases). The CDR3 sequence is 14 residues long. V was cut by 4 bases and J by 3 bases, with 12 bases left in between. CDR1 and CDR2 (germline): MDHEN, SYDVKM. As DNA, the CDR3 is TGTGCCAGCAGTTCGTACAGGGTCTACACTGAAGCTTTCTTT. Its protein product is CASSSYRVYTEAFF.

V is TRBV19 and J is TRBJ1-1; 9 bases are a match to TRBD1. Germline assignment: CDR1 LNHDA and CDR2 SQIVND (reference sequence). With 7 bases clipped from V and 11 bases from J, the junction kept 11 bases outside the gene matches. This CDR3 comprises 13 residues. The CDR3 here is CASIDRDRVGAFF. The CDR3 DNA sequence: TGTGCCAGTATCGATCGGGACAGGGTTGGGGCTTTCTTT.

Turning to this clone: Its ends do not fully match the called genes, so a read error is possible. The chain is built from TRBV7-2 and TRBJ1-6; D call uncertain. Germline-derived CDR1 and CDR2 are SGHTA and FQGNSA. The CDR3 loop spans 14 amino acids. The CDR3: CASSSVGYTSPLHF. CDR3 sequence (DNA): TGTGCCAGCAGCTCCGTCGGTTATACTTCACCCCTCCACTTT.

In this sample, this clone turned up once. The chain is built from TRBV27 and TRBJ1-6, with 9 bases lining up with TRBD1. With V trimmed by 2 bases and J by 10 bases, 9 bases remained unmatched. The CDR3 spans 16 residues. The germline V gene encodes CDR1 MNHEY and CDR2 SMNVEV (reference sequence). CDR3 coding DNA: TGTGCCAGCAGTTTACTCCTGACAGGGGGAGAATCACCCCTCCACTTT. Its translation: CASSLLLTGGESPLHF.

V usage is TRBV6-1 and J usage is TRBJ2-3, with D uncertain. The germline CDR1 and CDR2 sequences are MNHNS and SASEGT. V dropped 3 bases and J dropped 2 bases, with 6 bases sitting between them. The CDR3 contains 13 residues. The CDR3 reads CASSDRSTDTQYF. The CDR3, as DNA: TGTGCCAGCAGTGACCGTTCCACAGATACGCAGTATTTT.

The CDR3 region has the DNA TGTGCCAGCAGCTTAGCGGGGCAGCGTAGCAATCAGCCCCAGCATTTT. Protein sequence: CASSLAGQRSNQPQHF. The chain has TRBV7-9 and TRBJ1-5, with a tentative D call TRBD1 (5 bases). CDR3 size: 16 residues. CDR1 and CDR2 (germline): SEHNR, FQNEAQ (reference sequence). V lost 0 bases and J lost 0, with 9 bases in between.